The 3 T cell receptor beta chains given below trace back to one sample, sequenced in a study of stem cell transplantation in POMP-related autoinflammatory disease. Using immunoSEQ multiplex PCR, the repertoire was profiled, and TCRdb retains in-frame clones only, with some absent. The sample yields tens of thousands of clones, roughly 88% seen once. The sample in question was CD4+ T cells from PBMCs, obtained after stem cell transplantation. The receptor set was obtained from a human patient with POMP-related autoinflammation and immune dysregulation (PRAID). These T cells may partly come from the graft donor.

CDR3 DNA sequence: TGTGCCAGCAGCCTCCCGCGACTAGGGACAGCGGGGACAGATACGCAGTATTTT. Its protein product is CASSLPRLGTAGTDTQYF. The chain carries TRBV7-9 and TRBJ2-3; D is possibly TRBD1 or TRBD2 (7 bases each). Germline CDR1 SEHNR, CDR2 FQNEAQ (reference sequence). This CDR3 spans 18 amino acids. V was cut by 5 bases and J by 3 bases, with 24 bases left in between.

The J gene is TRBJ2-2, the V gene TRBV21-1; TRBD2, as called in the table, went unchecked against the DNA. TRBV21-1 is designated a pseudogene. The CDR3 loop spans 16 amino acids. Here the CDR3 DNA reads TGTGCCAGCAGCTCCAAAGCGACCATGGTAACCGGGGAGCTGTTTTTT. This translates into CASSSKATMVTGELFF.

This clone was observed a single time. V gene TRBV27 combines with J gene TRBJ2-7, with 8 bases identical to TRBD1. The CDR3 runs 13 residues. Germline CDR1 reads MNHEY; CDR2 reads SMNVEV (reference sequence). Unmatched junction bases numbered 5, after V lost 5 bases and J lost 5 bases. In DNA form, the CDR3 reads TGTGCCAGCAGTCCCCGGACAGGGCACGAGCAGTACTTC. This codes for CASSPRTGHEQYF.